One and the same sample provided the 7 T cell receptor beta chains below, sequenced in a study of shared clonotypes between healthy human individuals. The data were produced by immunoSEQ multiplex PCR, yet TCRdb's version contains in-frame clones alone and is incomplete. The sample has fewer than 600,000 clones, around 78% seen once; the top ten hold more than 10%. The sequenced sample consisted of PBMCs. The receptors shown here come from a middle-aged woman in good health. Some clones in this sample may be carry-over from other donors' samples.

The chain uses TRBV4-3 and TRBJ2-1, with TRBD2 matching over 7 bases. The CDR3 length is 17 residues. V shed 1 base, J shed 7 bases, and the junction held 13 bases outside the gene matches. CDR1 is LGHNA, CDR2 YSLEER, per germline. CDR3 sequence: CASSQGGDYPRLNEQFF. DNA of the CDR3: TGCGCCAGCAGCCAAGGAGGGGACTACCCCCGCCTTAATGAGCAGTTCTTC.

The CDR3 here is CASSPFWAGNTIYF. The DNA for the CDR3 is TGTGCCAGCAGCCCGTTTTGGGCTGGAAACACCATATATTTT. This chain uses TRBV7-9 with TRBJ1-3, with D unresolved. The germline CDR1 and CDR2 sequences are SEHNR and FQNEAQ (reference sequence). The CDR3 has 14 residues. V lost 5 bases and J lost 2, with 10 bases in between.

This chain connects TRBV5-1 to TRBJ2-7; TRBD2 might be the D (6 bases). CDR1 and CDR2 (germline): SGHRS, YFSETQ. The CDR3 has 14 amino acids. The ends were cut back, 4 bases at V and 4 bases at J, with 15 bases in the middle. In DNA, the CDR3 is TGCGCCAGCAGCAGGGCCGGGACTTGGTACGAGCAGTACTTC. It translates to CASSRAGTWYEQYF.

The V gene is TRBV10-3, the J gene TRBJ2-2; D gene ambiguous. CDR3 length: 17 residues. Per germline, CDR1 ENHRY and CDR2 SYGVKD. Trimming took off 0 bases at V and 5 bases at J, with 16 bases between the two ends. The CDR3 reads CAISESPSVLDTGELFF. CDR3 DNA: TGTGCCATCAGTGAGTCCCCCAGTGTATTAGATACCGGGGAGCTGTTTTTT.

This chain links TRBV9 with TRBJ1-2, with no clear D. Germline V lookup: CDR1 SGDLS, CDR2 YYNGEE. This CDR3 region has 15 residues. V gave up 0 bases and J gave up 8 bases, with 17 bases separating them. The CDR3 DNA sequence: TGTGCCAGCAGCGTAGCCCGAAGGACCTCTAGGGGCTACACCTTC. Translated: CASSVARRTSRGYTF.

This clone came up a few times. This probably arose from a read error, given a far larger clone one base away. This chain links TRBV30 with TRBJ2-7, with D perhaps TRBD1 (6 bases). CDR1 GTSNPN and CDR2 SVGIG come from the germline V gene (reference sequence). The CDR3 contains 16 residues. Trimming cost V 1 base and J 0 bases, with 16 bases left between them. The DNA of the CDR3 is TGTGCCTGGAGTGCCTTGGCAGGGGTCTACTCCTACGAGCAGTACTTC. Amino acids: CAWSALAGVYSYEQYF.

J is TRBJ2-7 and V is TRBV30; D might be TRBD1 (5 bases). The CDR3 sequence is 14 residues long. The V gene lost 2 bases and the J gene lost 5 bases, with 16 bases spanning the gap. CDR1 and CDR2 from the germline V gene are GTSNPN and SVGIG (reference sequence). CDR3 loop: CAWSRQPFSDEQYF. CDR3 nucleotide sequence: TGTGCCTGGAGTAGACAGCCCTTCTCAGACGAGCAGTACTTC.